The source of this T cell receptor beta chain is a study of shared clonotypes between healthy human individuals. The protocol was immunoSEQ multiplex PCR, while the TCRdb copy is restricted to in-frame clones and leaves out a portion. The sample contains some 2,000,000 clones, approximately 95% of which appear only once. CDR1 SGHRS and CDR2 YFSETQ come from the germline V gene. V shed 10 bases and J shed 8 bases, with 12 bases lying between them. The CDR3 sequence is 10 residues long. The sequence derives from a man between 18 and 29 years old in good health. V is TRBV5-1 and J is TRBJ1-2; the D is unclear. The source material was naive CD4+ T cells sorted from blood. Specified subset: CD45RA+ positively selected. The chain's CDR3 is CAPPPPGYTF. DNA of the CDR3: TGCGCCCCGCCTCCGCCCGGCTACACCTTC.